This TCR beta chain was captured in a study of cytomegalovirus exposure and HLA in healthy donors. Study overall: Previous work identified roughly 110 million unique TCR beta sequences from about 200 million T cells. Study findings and constraints: There were 164 TCR beta chains listed as cytomegalovirus-associated.

The length of the CDR3 is 11 residues. The germline V gene encodes CDR1 SQVTM and CDR2 ANQGSEA. Trimming took 6 bases from V and 2 from J, leaving 7 bases between them. With respect to this clone: What it binds is unknown.

PCR primers comprised 60 Vbeta and 13 Jbeta primers. Data came from immunoSEQ multiplex PCR; TCRdb stores just in-frame clones and leaves some out. The sample shows 200,000 to 250,000 clones, roughly 70% of them seen only once. This TCR derives from a woman aged 25 to 39 in good health and CMV-seronegative. Sequenced input: PBMCs. The V and J genes are TRBV29-1 and TRBJ1-2; unclear D gene. The CDR3 DNA is TGCAGCGTAACAGACAACTATGGCTACACCTTC. Its translation: CSVTDNYGYTF. The whole variable domain, filled in from reference TRBV29-1 and TRBJ1-2, reads SAVISQKPSRDICQRGTSLTIQCQVDSQVTMMFWYRQQPGQSLTLIATANQGSEATYESGFVIDKFPISRPNLTFSTLTVSNMSPEDSSIYLCSVTDNYGYTFGSGTRLTVV.